This paragraph reports one T cell receptor (beta chain). This record belongs to a study of blood T cell repertoires in COVID-19. The wider study: The cDNA or gDNA used as material had been derived from T cells, B-cell-depleted T cells, or PBMCs.

All enrollees were roughly 18 to 100 years old and from about two dozen US areas. The study recruited exposed participants who had met a COVID-19 case within 2 weeks before entry. CDR3 length: 17 residues. Per germline, CDR1 LNHDA and CDR2 SQIVND (reference sequence). V gave up 4 bases and J gave up 5 bases; unmatched junction bases: 13. Profiled with immunoSEQ multiplex PCR; TCRdb holds only in-frame clones, not every one. The sample has 200,000 to 250,000 clones, about four fifths seen once. The sequence was obtained from a woman aged 40 to 50 who had been exposed to COVID-19. Sequencing was done on a sample of PBMCs or T cells enriched from blood (not recorded which). This chain connects TRBV19 to TRBJ2-5; 10 bases line up with TRBD1. The CDR3 protein is CASSTSGTGARRETQYF. The CDR3 bases are TGTGCCAGTAGTACATCCGGGACAGGGGCCCGCCGGGAGACCCAGTACTTC.